The TCR beta chain under discussion was sequenced for a study of early T cells in non-severe SARS-CoV-2 infection. Overall study context: Bulk RNA from unsorted whole blood was sequenced; chains were unpaired.

Study-level results: Matches to VDJdb favored anti-spike CD8 responses and missed private and CD4 specificities.

This clonotype turned up a few times. The antigen is undetermined. Each single cDNA molecule received a unique molecular identifier. TCRdb reanalysed the 5' RACE reads using MiXCR and keeps one entry per CDR3 protein. The sample holds around 57,000 distinct CDR3 sequences; approximately 10% are singletons and the top ten take about 1.5%. This receptor was obtained from an adult who was a healthcare worker with PCR-confirmed SARS-CoV-2 infection or an uninfected control (not recorded which). The sample was whole blood.

CDR3 sequence reads: CASRRAGDGYTF. The CDR3 DNA follows: TGTGCCAGCAGGAGGGCGGGCGACGGCTACACCTTC. This chain connects TRBV2 to TRBJ1-2; no firm D call. V lost 6 bases and J 8 bases, leaving 13 bases between the germline ends. Germline CDR1 reads SNHLY; CDR2 reads FYNNEI. This CDR3 spans 12 amino acids.